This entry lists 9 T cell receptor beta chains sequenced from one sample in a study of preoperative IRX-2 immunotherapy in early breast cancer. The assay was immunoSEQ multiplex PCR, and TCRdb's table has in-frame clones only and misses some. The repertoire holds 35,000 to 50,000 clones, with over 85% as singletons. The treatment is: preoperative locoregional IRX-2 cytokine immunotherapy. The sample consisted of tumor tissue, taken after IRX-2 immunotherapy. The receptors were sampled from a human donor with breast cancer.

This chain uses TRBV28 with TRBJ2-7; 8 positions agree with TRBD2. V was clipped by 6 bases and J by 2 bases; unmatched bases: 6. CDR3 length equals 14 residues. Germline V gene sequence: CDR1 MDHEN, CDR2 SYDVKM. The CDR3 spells CASSRTSGAYEQYF. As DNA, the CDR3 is TGTGCCAGCAGCCGTACTAGCGGAGCCTACGAGCAGTACTTC.

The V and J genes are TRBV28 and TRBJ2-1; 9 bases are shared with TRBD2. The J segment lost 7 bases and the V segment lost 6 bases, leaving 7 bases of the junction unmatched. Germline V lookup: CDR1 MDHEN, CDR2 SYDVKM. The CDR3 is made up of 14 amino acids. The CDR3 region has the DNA TGTGCCAGCAGCGTAGCGGGGGTGTTGAATGAGCAGTTCTTC. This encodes CASSVAGVLNEQFF.

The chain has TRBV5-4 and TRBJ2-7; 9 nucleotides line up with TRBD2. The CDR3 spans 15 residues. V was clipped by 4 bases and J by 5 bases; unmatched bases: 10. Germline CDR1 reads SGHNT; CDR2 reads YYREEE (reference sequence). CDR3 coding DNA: TGTGCCAGCAGCGGCCTTAGCGGGGGCCCCAACGAGCAGTACTTC. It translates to CASSGLSGGPNEQYF.

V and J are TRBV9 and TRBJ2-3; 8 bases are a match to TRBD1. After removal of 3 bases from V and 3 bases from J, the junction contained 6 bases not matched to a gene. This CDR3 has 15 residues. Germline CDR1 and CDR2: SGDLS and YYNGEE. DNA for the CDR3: TGTGCCAGCAGCGCCCAGACAGGGGTTACAGATACGCAGTATTTT. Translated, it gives CASSAQTGVTDTQYF.

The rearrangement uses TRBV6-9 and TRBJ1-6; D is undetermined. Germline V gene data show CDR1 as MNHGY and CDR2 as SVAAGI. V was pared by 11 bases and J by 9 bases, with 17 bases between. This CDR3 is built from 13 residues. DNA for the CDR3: TGTGCCGCCCCCCCGCGGGAGGCTTCACCCCTCCACTTT. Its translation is CAAPPREASPLHF.

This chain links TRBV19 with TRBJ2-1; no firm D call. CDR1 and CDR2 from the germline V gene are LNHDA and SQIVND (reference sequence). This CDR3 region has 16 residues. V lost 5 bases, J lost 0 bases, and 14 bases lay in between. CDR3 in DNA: TGTGCCAGTAGTCCTCATCCGCGGATCTCCTACAATGAGCAGTTCTTC. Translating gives CASSPHPRISYNEQFF.

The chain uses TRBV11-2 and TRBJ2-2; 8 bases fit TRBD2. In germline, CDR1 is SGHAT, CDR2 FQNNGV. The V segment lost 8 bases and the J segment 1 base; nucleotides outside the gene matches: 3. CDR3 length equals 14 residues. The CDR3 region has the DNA TGTGCCAGCGGGCGGGGGGTGAACACCGGGGAGCTGTTTTTT. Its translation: CASGRGVNTGELFF.

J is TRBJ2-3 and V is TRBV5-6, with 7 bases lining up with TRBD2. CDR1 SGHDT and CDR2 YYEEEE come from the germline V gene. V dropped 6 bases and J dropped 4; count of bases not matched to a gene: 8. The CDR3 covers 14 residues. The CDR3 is CASTLGGGSDTQYF. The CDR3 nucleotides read TGTGCCAGCACCCTCGGGGGAGGGTCAGATACGCAGTATTTT.

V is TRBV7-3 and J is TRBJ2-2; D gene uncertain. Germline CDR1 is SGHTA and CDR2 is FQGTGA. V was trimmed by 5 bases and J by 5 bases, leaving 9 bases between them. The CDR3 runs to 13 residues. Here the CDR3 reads CASSPSGTGELFF. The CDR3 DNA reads TGTGCCAGCAGCCCGTCCGGGACCGGGGAGCTGTTTTTT.